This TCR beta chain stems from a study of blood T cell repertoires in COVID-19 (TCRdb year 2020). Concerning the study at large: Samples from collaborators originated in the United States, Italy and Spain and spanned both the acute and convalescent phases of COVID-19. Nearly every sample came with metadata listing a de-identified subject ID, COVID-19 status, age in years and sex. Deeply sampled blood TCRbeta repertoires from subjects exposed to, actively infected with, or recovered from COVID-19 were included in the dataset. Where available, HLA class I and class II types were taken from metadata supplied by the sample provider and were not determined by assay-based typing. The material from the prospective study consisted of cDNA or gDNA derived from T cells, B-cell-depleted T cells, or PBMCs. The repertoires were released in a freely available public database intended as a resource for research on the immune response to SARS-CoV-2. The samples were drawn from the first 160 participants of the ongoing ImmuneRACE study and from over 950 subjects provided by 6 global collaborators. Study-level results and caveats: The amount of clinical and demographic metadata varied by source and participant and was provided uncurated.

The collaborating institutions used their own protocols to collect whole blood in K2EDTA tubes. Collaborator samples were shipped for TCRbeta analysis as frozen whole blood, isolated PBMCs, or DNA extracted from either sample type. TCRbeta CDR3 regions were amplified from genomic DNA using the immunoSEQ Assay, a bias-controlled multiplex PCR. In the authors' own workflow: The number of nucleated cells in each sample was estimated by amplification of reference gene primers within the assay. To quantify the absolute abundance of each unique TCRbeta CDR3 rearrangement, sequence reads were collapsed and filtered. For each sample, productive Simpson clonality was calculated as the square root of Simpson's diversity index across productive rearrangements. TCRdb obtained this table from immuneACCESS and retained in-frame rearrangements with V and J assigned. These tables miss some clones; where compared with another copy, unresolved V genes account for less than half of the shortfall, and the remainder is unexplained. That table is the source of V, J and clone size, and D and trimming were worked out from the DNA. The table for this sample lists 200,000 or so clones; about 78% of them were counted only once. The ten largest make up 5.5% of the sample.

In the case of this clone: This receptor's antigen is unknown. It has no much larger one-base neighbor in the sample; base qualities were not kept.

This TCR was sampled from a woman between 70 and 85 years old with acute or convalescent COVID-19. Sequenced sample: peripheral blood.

The bases are TGTGCCAGCAGCCCCCATGCCGGGACAGTCTCCTACGAGCAGTACTTC. It encodes CASSPHAGTVSYEQYF. The V and J genes are TRBV5-4 and TRBJ2-7; 7 bases in the junction line up with TRBD1. The germline V gene (reference sequence) supplies CDR1 SGHNT and CDR2 YYREEE. The CDR3 sequence holds 16 residues, the cysteine and phenylalanine included. Only the CDR3 DNA stays, 48 bases, in frame from base 1. V and J are trimmed by 4 bases and 0 bases, and the gene matches miss 10 bases of the junction.